This T cell receptor (beta chain) originates from a study of blood T cell repertoires in COVID-19. Study-level background: PBMCs, B-cell-depleted T cells, or T cells provided the cDNA or gDNA that made up the material.

Per the original data handling: Estimated nucleated cell counts came from reference gene primer amplification. Method: immunoSEQ multiplex PCR; TCRdb's copy keeps in-frame clones and lacks some. V and J calls and clone size follow that table, whereas D and trimming were derived from the DNA. The data show around 250,000 clones, 65% to 85% seen once. V shed 4 bases and J shed 1 base, with 15 bases lying between them. This CDR3 has 16 residues. Germline V gene sequence: CDR1 LNHDA, CDR2 SQIVND (reference sequence). V and J are TRBV19 and TRBJ2-3, with D unclear. The source is a man aged 80 or over with acute or convalescent COVID-19. What was sequenced was peripheral blood. The CDR3, as DNA: TGTGCCAGTAGTACAAAGATAGCCCCGGGCACAGATACGCAGTATTTT. It yields the protein CASSTKIAPGTDTQYF.